Presented here are 27 T cell receptor beta chains from one specimen sequenced in a study of Tregs in tolerant kidney transplant recipients. Some clones are missing from TCRdb's copy, which holds only in-frame ones; the method was immunoSEQ multiplex PCR. This sample has about 94,000 clones, with 93% found just once. Sequences were derived from CD4+ T cells from blood, sampled before the transplant. These receptor sequences come from a human donor who received a combined kidney and bone marrow transplant.

CDR3 residues: CASSLVSGGVGETQYF. The DNA of the CDR3 is TGTGCCAGCAGCTTAGTTAGCGGGGGGGTTGGAGAGACCCAGTACTTC. This chain joins TRBV7-8 and TRBJ2-5; 11 bases match TRBD2. CDR3 size: 16 residues. V shed 1 base, J shed 4 bases, and the junction held 5 bases outside the gene matches. The germline CDR1 and CDR2 sequences are SGHVS and FQNEAQ.

This clone is a singleton in its sample. The genes are TRBV30 and TRBJ1-5; D call uncertain. The ends were cut back, 3 bases at V and 4 bases at J, with 10 bases in the middle. Per the germline V gene, CDR1 is GTSNPN and CDR2 is SVGIG (reference sequence). The CDR3 sequence is 13 residues long. The CDR3 nucleotides are TGTGCCTGGAGAGCAGGTCTAAATCAGCCCCAGCATTTT. This sequence encodes CAWRAGLNQPQHF.

The J gene is TRBJ2-5, the V gene TRBV29-1, with a tentative D call TRBD1 (6 bases). The V and J ends lost 6 bases and 4 bases respectively, with 21 bases between them. Germline CDR1 SQVTM, CDR2 ANQGSEA. The CDR3 has 15 amino acids. The DNA of the CDR3 is TGCAGCGTGAATACTCAAAGACAGGCCGGAGAGACCCAGTACTTC. Amino acids: CSVNTQRQAGETQYF.

The J gene is TRBJ2-7, the V gene TRBV14; 7 bases are a match to TRBD2. The V gene's germline CDR1 is SGHDN and CDR2 FVKESK. V lost 2 bases to trimming and J lost 5 bases; unmatched junction nucleotides: 9. The CDR3 is 15 amino acids. CDR3 bases: TGTGCCAGCAGCCAACCGGGGGGATCAAGTCACGAGCAGTACTTC. This gives the protein CASSQPGGSSHEQYF.

Notes on this clone: Its ends do not fully match the called genes, so a read error is possible. The V call is TRBV4-2, the J call TRBJ1-1; tentative D call: TRBD1 (6 bases). Germline-derived CDR1 and CDR2 are LGHNA and YNFKEQ. This CDR3 has 16 amino acids. The CDR3 bases are TGTGCCAGCAGCCAACCACCTTCCGGGACAAACAGTGAAGCTTTCTTT. It encodes CASSQPPSGTNSEAFF.

The rearrangement uses TRBV19 and TRBJ2-3; D is perhaps TRBD1 (6 bases). The CDR3 totals 15 residues. Germline values: CDR1 LNHDA, CDR2 SQIVND (reference sequence). V lost 3 bases and J lost 4, with 14 bases in between. The CDR3 coding sequence is TGTGCCAGTAGTATGTATTCACAGGGTGCAGATACGCAGTATTTT. The encoded protein is CASSMYSQGADTQYF. Together with reference TRBV19 and TRBJ2-3, the CDR3 gives the full variable domain: DGGITQSPKYLFRKEGQNVTLSCEQNLNHDAMYWYRQDPGQGLRLIYYSQIVNDFQKGDIAEGYSVSREKKESFPLTVTSAQKNPTAFYLCASSMYSQGADTQYFGPGTRLTVL.

The chain links TRBV6-5 to TRBJ2-7; possibly TRBD2 for D (5 bases). The CDR3 runs 15 residues. The germline CDR1 and CDR2 sequences are MNHEY and SVGAGI. The V gene lost 4 bases and the J gene lost 0 bases, with 13 bases spanning the gap. The CDR3 DNA is TGTGCCAGCAGTTTTGCCGGGGTAAGCTCCTACGAGCAGTACTTC. The encoded protein is CASSFAGVSSYEQYF.

The chain joins TRBV9 to TRBJ2-5; maybe TRBD2 (5 bases). Germline loops: CDR1 SGDLS, CDR2 YYNGEE. V lost 4 bases and J 4 bases, leaving 17 bases between the germline ends. The CDR3 extends over 15 amino acids. The DNA for the CDR3 is TGTGCCAGCAGCCCTTACCCTGGGAGCTCAGAGACCCAGTACTTC. Encoded protein: CASSPYPGSSETQYF.

This chain uses TRBV19 with TRBJ2-5; 10 nucleotides line up with TRBD1. The CDR3 is 18 residues long. The J segment lost 1 base and the V segment lost 6 bases, leaving 14 bases of the junction unmatched. Germline CDR1 and CDR2: LNHDA and SQIVND (reference sequence). The CDR3 spells CASRRTGGRRTGQETQYF. Written as DNA, the CDR3 is TGTGCCAGTAGAAGGACAGGGGGACGACGGACCGGCCAAGAGACCCAGTACTTC.

The rearrangement links TRBV7-3 to TRBJ1-1, with D tentatively TRBD1 (5 bases). This CDR3 region has 13 residues. Germline lookup yields CDR1 SGHTA and CDR2 FQGTGA. V lost 1 base and J lost 11, with 14 bases in between. The CDR3 here is CASSLREGSQAFF. CDR3 sequence (DNA): TGTGCCAGCAGCTTAAGGGAGGGGAGTCAGGCTTTCTTT.

The CDR3 sequence: CASSLSWSGLAGVNEQFF. DNA of the CDR3: TGTGCCAGCAGCTTAAGTTGGTCCGGACTAGCGGGCGTCAATGAGCAGTTCTTC. The V call is TRBV13, the J call TRBJ2-1; TRBD2 aligns across 11 bases. In germline, CDR1 is PRHDT, CDR2 FYEKMQ (reference sequence). There are 18 residues in the CDR3. Trimming took 2 bases from V and 6 from J; bases not matched to a gene: 12. The full variable domain, in which reference TRBV13 and TRBJ2-1 provide the parts outside the CDR3, is AAGVIQSPRHLIKEKRETATLKCYPIPRHDTVYWYQQGPGQDPQFLISFYEKMQSDKGSIPDRFSAQQFSDYHSELNMSSLELGDSALYFCASSLSWSGLAGVNEQFFGPGTRLTVL.

The rearrangement links TRBV7-2 to TRBJ1-2; TRBD1 matches at 7 bases. CDR1 and CDR2 from the germline V gene are SGHTA and FQGNSA. V shed 7 bases and J 4 bases; nucleotides not matched to a gene: 9. The CDR3 extends over 14 amino acids. The DNA for the CDR3 is TGTGCCAGCATCCCGGACAGGCCAATCTATGGCTACACCTTC. This encodes CASIPDRPIYGYTF.

The chain is built from TRBV29-1 and TRBJ1-2; no reliable D call. The germline CDR1 and CDR2 sequences are SQVTM and ANQGSEA. The germline V and J ends were trimmed by 3 bases and 0 bases, with 11 bases remaining between them. The CDR3 spans 14 residues. The CDR3 DNA reads as TGCAGCGTTGAGAGAGAGGCAGCTAACTATGGCTACACCTTC. Protein sequence: CSVEREAANYGYTF.

The rearrangement uses TRBV7-9 and TRBJ1-4, with D unclear. Trimming removed 1 base at V and 7 bases at J, with 4 bases between. The CDR3 contains 12 residues. The germline CDR1 and CDR2 sequences are SEHNR and FQNEAQ (reference sequence). The CDR3 bases are TGTGCCAGCAGCTTAGACTTTGAAAAACTGTTTTTT. Translated: CASSLDFEKLFF.

The V gene is TRBV7-2, the J gene TRBJ2-7, with 7 bases aligning to TRBD1. Trimming took 1 base from V and 3 from J; bases not matched to a gene: 6. This CDR3 is built from 15 residues. Germline CDR1 and CDR2: SGHTA and FQGNSA. The CDR3 spells CASSLEGQGVYEQYF. The CDR3 nucleotides are TGTGCCAGCAGCTTAGAGGGTCAGGGGGTCTACGAGCAGTACTTC.

V and J are TRBV18 and TRBJ2-1; possibly TRBD1 for D (6 bases). The V end lost 2 bases, the J end lost 4 bases, and 18 bases lay between the germline ends. Germline CDR1 and CDR2: KGHSH and LQKENI. CDR3 length: 17 amino acids. The CDR3 region is CASSPAWTAHPYNEQFF. As DNA, the CDR3 is TGTGCCAGCTCACCAGCGTGGACAGCACATCCGTACAATGAGCAGTTCTTC.

The chain carries TRBV5-1 and TRBJ2-1; D remains ambiguous. The CDR3 extends over 15 amino acids. The V gene's germline CDR1 is SGHRS and CDR2 YFSETQ. The V end was cut by 1 base, the J end by 1 base, with 9 bases between. The CDR3 nucleotides are TGCGCCAGCAGCTTGTCAGACTTTTCCTACAATGAGCAGTTCTTC. Amino acids: CASSLSDFSYNEQFF.

V is TRBV5-1 and J is TRBJ2-6, with 7 nucleotides matching TRBD2. The CDR3 runs 18 residues. Germline values: CDR1 SGHRS, CDR2 YFSETQ. The junction had 8 bases not matched to a gene; V was cut back by 2 bases and J by 0 bases. The CDR3 nucleotides read TGCGCCAGCAGCTTACCCGGGCGGGGGAACTCTGGGGCCAACGTCCTGACTTTC. This codes for CASSLPGRGNSGANVLTF. The full variable domain, in which reference TRBV5-1 and TRBJ2-6 provide the parts outside the CDR3, is KAGVTQTPRYLIKTRGQQVTLSCSPISGHRSVSWYQQTPGQGLQFLFEYFSETQRNKGNFPGRFSGRQFSNSRSEMNVSTLELGDSALYLCASSLPGRGNSGANVLTFGAGSRLTVL.

V is TRBV19 and J is TRBJ2-7; 8 nucleotides agree with TRBD2. Germline CDR1 and CDR2: LNHDA and SQIVND (reference sequence). This CDR3 contains 12 residues. J was trimmed by 4 bases and V by 8 bases; bases with no gene match: 4. CDR3 sequence (DNA): TGTGCCAGTCGGGGGGGCCCGTACGAGCAGTACTTC. This sequence encodes CASRGGPYEQYF.

The CDR3 loop reads CASSFRTGVGDTQYF. The CDR3 nucleotides read TGTGCCAGCAGCTTCCGGACAGGGGTGGGAGATACGCAGTATTTT. V and J are TRBV13 and TRBJ2-3; 9 bases match TRBD1. The CDR3 contains 15 residues. Germline CDR1 and CDR2: PRHDT and FYEKMQ (reference sequence). Trimming at V came to 3 bases and at J to 5 bases, leaving 6 bases not matched to a gene. Combining the CDR3 with reference TRBV13 and TRBJ2-3 gives the whole variable domain AAGVIQSPRHLIKEKRETATLKCYPIPRHDTVYWYQQGPGQDPQFLISFYEKMQSDKGSIPDRFSAQQFSDYHSELNMSSLELGDSALYFCASSFRTGVGDTQYFGPGTRLTVL.

The chain carries TRBV10-3 and TRBJ1-2, with 12 bases aligning to TRBD1. This CDR3 contains 15 residues. Germline V gene data show CDR1 as ENHRY and CDR2 as SYGVKD. After removal of 8 bases from V and 6 bases from J, the junction contained 10 bases not matched to a gene. The CDR3 DNA follows: TGTGCCATCGCGCGGGACAGGGGGCGGACGGATGGCTACACCTTC. This codes for CAIARDRGRTDGYTF.

This clone was detected only once. The chain recombines TRBV5-8 with TRBJ1-3; D is unresolved. The germline gives CDR1 SGHTS, CDR2 YDEGEE. CDR3 length equals 11 residues. V was clipped by 4 bases and J by 10 bases, with 9 bases between them. The CDR3 is CASSPVTTIYF. CDR3 nucleotides: TGTGCCAGCAGCCCGGTCACTACCATATATTTT. The variable domain in full, completed from reference TRBV5-8 and TRBJ1-3, reads EAGVTQSPTHLIKTRGQQATLRCSPISGHTSVYWYQQALGLGLQFLLWYDEGEERNRGNFPPRFSGRQFPNYSSELNVNALELEDSALYLCASSPVTTIYFGEGSWLTVV.

The chain carries TRBV5-5 and TRBJ2-5; the match to TRBD1 covers 8 bases. V gave up 3 bases and J gave up 5 bases; unmatched junction bases: 9. The germline V gene encodes CDR1 SGHKS and CDR2 YYEKEE (reference sequence). CDR3 length: 15 residues. As DNA, the CDR3 is TGTGCCAGCAGCTCAGGGGGCTCCAACTGGGAGACCCAGTACTTC. It specifies CASSSGGSNWETQYF.

This chain joins TRBV4-2 and TRBJ2-2; no firm D call. V was cut by 0 bases and J by 5 bases, with 10 bases left in between. The CDR3 length is 15 residues. Looked up from germline, CDR1 is LGHNA and CDR2 is YNFKEQ. Written as DNA, the CDR3 is TGTGCCAGCAGCCAAGAGACCATACTAACCGGGGAGCTGTTTTTT. It translates to CASSQETILTGELFF.

For this clone: An end of the junction does not agree with germline; a read error may underlie this. The same CDR3 also results from other DNA sequences found in this sample. V gene TRBV28 combines with J gene TRBJ1-6; the D gene is possibly TRBD1 (5 bases). The CDR3 has 15 amino acids. Germline V gene data show CDR1 as MDHEN and CDR2 as SYDVKM. The CDR3 nucleotides read TGTGCCAGCAGTTTTCTTAGGACAAGTAATTCCCCCCTCCACTTT. This gives the protein CASSFLRTSNSPLHF.

This clone was counted once. The chain links TRBV9 to TRBJ2-3, with TRBD2 matching over 7 bases. V trimming: 2 bases; J trimming: 2 bases; junction bases outside the gene matches: 11. The length of the CDR3 is 17 residues. The V gene's germline CDR1 is SGDLS and CDR2 YYNGEE. CDR3: CASSVPFASGNTDTQYF. CDR3 DNA: TGTGCCAGCAGCGTCCCGTTCGCTAGCGGCAACACAGATACGCAGTATTTT.

CDR3 DNA sequence: TGTGCCAGCAGCTTCCGTACGGGGGGGATCACAGATACGCAGTATTTT. This translates into CASSFRTGGITDTQYF. The rearrangement uses TRBV9 and TRBJ2-3; 8 bases agree with TRBD2. The V segment lost 4 bases and the J segment 2 bases; nucleotides outside the gene matches: 9. The CDR3 has 16 amino acids. The germline V gene has CDR1 SGDLS and CDR2 YYNGEE. Drawing the rest from reference TRBV9 and TRBJ2-3, the complete variable domain is DSGVTQTPKHLITATGQRVTLRCSPRSGDLSVYWYQQSLDQGLQFLIQYYNGEERAKGNILERFSAQQFPDLHSELNLSSLELGDSALYFCASSFRTGGITDTQYFGPGTRLTVL.